This passage covers 26 T cell receptor beta chains from one sample sequenced in a study of cytomegalovirus exposure and HLA in healthy donors. Amplification used 60 Vbeta primers and 13 Jbeta primers. Data came from immunoSEQ multiplex PCR; TCRdb stores just in-frame clones and leaves some out. This table holds about 140,000 clones, about 80% found once. Sequences were obtained from PBMCs. The source of these receptors is a middle-aged woman in good health and CMV-seronegative.

The chain uses TRBV1 and TRBJ2-1; the table assigns TRBD2, which was not confirmed against the DNA. TRBV1 is designated a pseudogene. The CDR3 covers 16 residues. The CDR3 DNA reads TGCACCAGCAGCCAAGATCCGGGACTAGACGACAATGAGCAGTTCTTC. It yields the protein CTSSQDPGLDDNEQFF.

CDR3 in DNA: TGTGCCAGCGGTAGCAGACAAGAGACCCAGTACTTC. Translation: CASGSRQETQYF. The chain is built from TRBV6-1 and TRBJ2-5; D not certain. The V gene lost 8 bases and the J gene lost 2 bases, with 9 bases spanning the gap. The V gene's germline CDR1 is MNHNS and CDR2 SASEGT. CDR3 length equals 12 residues.

V is TRBV20-1 and J is TRBJ2-5, with D hard to call. CDR3 length: 11 residues. Germline V gene lookup returns CDR1 DFQATT and CDR2 SNEGSKA (reference sequence). The V end lost 2 bases, the J end lost 2 bases, and 3 bases lay between the germline ends. CDR3 coding DNA: TGCAGTGCTAGACCACAAGAGACCCAGTACTTC. Its translation is CSARPQETQYF.

The CDR3 here is CASSPTGLAETQYF. In DNA, the CDR3 is TGTGCCAGCAGCCCTACAGGGTTAGCAGAGACCCAGTACTTC. This chain joins TRBV11-3 and TRBJ2-5; D perhaps matches TRBD1 (6 bases). V shed 5 bases and J shed 4 bases, with 14 bases lying between them. CDR3 length: 14 residues. The germline V gene has CDR1 SGHNT and CDR2 YENEEA.

This chain uses TRBV11-1 with TRBJ2-3; no firm D call. V lost 1 base, J lost 5 bases, and 13 bases lay in between. The CDR3 covers 15 residues. CDR1 and CDR2 from the germline V gene are SGHAT and FQDESV (reference sequence). CDR3 in amino acids: CASSLESDPRDTQYF. The CDR3, as DNA: TGTGCCAGCAGCTTAGAATCCGATCCCAGAGATACGCAGTATTTT.

This chain links TRBV11-3 with TRBJ2-1, with TRBD2 identical over 7 bases. With V trimmed by 5 bases and J by 4 bases, 8 bases remained unmatched. Germline lookup yields CDR1 SGHNT and CDR2 YENEEA. This CDR3 has 15 amino acids. This CDR3 is CASSLGLVGYNEQFF. The DNA for the CDR3 is TGTGCCAGCAGCCTCGGACTAGTGGGGTACAATGAGCAGTTCTTC. Based on the CDR3 plus reference TRBV11-3 and TRBJ2-1, the full variable domain is EAGVVQSPRYKIIEKKQPVAFWCNPISGHNTLYWYLQNLGQGPELLIRYENEEAVDDSQLPKDRFSAERLKGVDSTLKIQPAELGDSAVYLCASSLGLVGYNEQFFGPGTRLTVL.

CDR3 nucleotides: TGTGCCAGCAGTTTAAGGGACAGGGTGGGCGGCTACACCTTC. Protein: CASSLRDRVGGYTF. The chain carries TRBV28 and TRBJ1-2, with 9 bases that match TRBD1. The CDR3 contains 14 residues. V shed 2 bases and J 8 bases; nucleotides not matched to a gene: 6. Germline V gene lookup returns CDR1 MDHEN and CDR2 SYDVKM.

J is TRBJ1-2 and V is TRBV14; D perhaps matches TRBD1 (5 bases). Germline loops: CDR1 SGHDN, CDR2 FVKESK. Trimming removed 4 bases at V and 9 bases at J, with 9 bases between. CDR3 size: 11 residues. The CDR3 spells CASSPAGCYTF. In nucleotides, the CDR3 is TGTGCCAGCAGCCCTGCAGGGTGCTACACCTTC.

Worth noting for this clone: An end of the junction does not agree with germline; a read error may underlie this. This chain connects TRBV28 to TRBJ2-5, with TRBD2 matching 11 bases. Germline CDR1 is MDHEN and CDR2 is SYDVKM. The CDR3 is 13 amino acids. This chain's CDR3 is CASSLTSGDPRDF. The CDR3 coding sequence is TGTGCCAGCAGTTTGACTAGCGGGGACCCCCGGGACTTC.

This clone was counted a single time. This rearrangement joins TRBV5-4 to TRBJ1-2; 7 bases fit TRBD1. With V trimmed by 2 bases and J by 4 bases, 5 bases remained unmatched. The CDR3 contains 14 residues. Germline-derived CDR1 and CDR2 are SGHNT and YYREEE (reference sequence). The CDR3 loop reads CASSFRDSGYGYTF. CDR3 sequence (DNA): TGTGCCAGCAGCTTCAGGGACAGCGGCTATGGCTACACCTTC.

The chain has TRBV7-9 and TRBJ2-1, with a possible D match to TRBD2 (7 bases). Trimming took off 1 base at V and 4 bases at J, with 11 bases between the two ends. The CDR3 runs 15 residues. Germline CDR1 reads SEHNR; CDR2 reads FQNEAQ (reference sequence). In DNA form, the CDR3 reads TGTGCCAGCAGCTTAGACGGGGGGCCTTACAATGAGCAGTTCTTC. Its translation is CASSLDGGPYNEQFF.

The V call is TRBV19, the J call TRBJ1-6; TRBD1 might be the D (5 bases). The CDR3 runs 14 residues. With 3 bases removed from V and 10 bases from J, the gap between germline ends came to 13 bases. CDR1 and CDR2 from the germline V gene are LNHDA and SQIVND (reference sequence). CDR3 residues: CASSISREESPLHF. For the CDR3, the DNA is TGTGCCAGTAGTATTTCCAGGGAAGAGTCACCCCTCCACTTT.

J is TRBJ1-2 and V is TRBV5-4; 9 bases match TRBD1. CDR1 is SGHNT, CDR2 YYREEE, per germline (reference sequence). This CDR3 has 15 residues. Unmatched junction bases numbered 2, after V lost 2 bases and J lost 0 bases. CDR3 sequence: CASSFGQGTNYGYTF. The CDR3 nucleotides read TGTGCCAGCAGCTTCGGACAGGGGACTAACTATGGCTACACCTTC.

The V call is TRBV27, the J call TRBJ2-7; possibly TRBD2 for D (6 bases). Germline CDR1 is MNHEY and CDR2 is SMNVEV (reference sequence). V was cut by 6 bases and J by 2 bases, with 20 bases left in between. The CDR3 has 16 amino acids. The CDR3 here is CASSRRGLTGTYEQYF. Here the CDR3 DNA reads TGTGCCAGCAGCCGCCGGGGACTTACCGGAACCTACGAGCAGTACTTC.

This chain uses TRBV7-2 with TRBJ2-5; TRBD1 is a possible D gene (5 bases). The V end was cut by 1 base, the J end by 4 bases, with 7 bases between. Germline V gives CDR1 SGHTA, CDR2 FQGNSA. This CDR3 has 13 amino acids. The CDR3 DNA is TGTGCCAGCAGCTTAGGCAGGGCAGAGACCCAGTACTTC. Residues: CASSLGRAETQYF. Filled out from reference TRBV7-2 and TRBJ2-5, the complete variable domain reads GAGVSQSPSNKVTEKGKDVELRCDPISGHTALYWYRQSLGQGLEFLIYFQGNSAPDKSGLPSDRFSAERTGGSVSTLTIQRTQQEDSAVYLCASSLGRAETQYFGPGTRLLVL.

CDR3 sequence (DNA): TGCGCCAGCAGCCAGCCTATGAGGGGGACTGAAGCTTTCTTT. Its translation: CASSQPMRGTEAFF. The gene calls are TRBV4-1 and TRBJ1-1; TRBD1 is a possible D gene (6 bases). V lost 3 bases and J lost 5, with 13 bases in between. The CDR3 sequence is 14 residues long. In germline, CDR1 is MGHRA, CDR2 YSYEKL.

This clone has just a few counts. The J gene is TRBJ2-1, the V gene TRBV7-2; 8 nucleotides match TRBD2. CDR1 is SGHTA, CDR2 FQGNSA, per germline. The CDR3 is made up of 15 amino acids. The V and J ends lost 4 bases and 3 bases, in that order; junction bases with no gene match: 5. The CDR3 nucleotides are TGTGCCAGCAGCTCTACTAGCGGCCGCTACAATGAGCAGTTCTTC. It yields the protein CASSSTSGRYNEQFF. Combining the CDR3 with reference TRBV7-2 and TRBJ2-1 gives the whole variable domain GAGVSQSPSNKVTEKGKDVELRCDPISGHTALYWYRQSLGQGLEFLIYFQGNSAPDKSGLPSDRFSAERTGGSVSTLTIQRTQQEDSAVYLCASSSTSGRYNEQFFGPGTRLTVL.

This chain uses TRBV5-4 with TRBJ2-5, with 16 bases identical to TRBD2. J lost 5 bases, V lost 3 bases, and 7 bases had no gene match. CDR1 is SGHNT and CDR2 is YYREEE in the germline V gene (reference sequence). There are 17 residues in the CDR3. The CDR3 DNA follows: TGTGCCAGCAGCTCCGGGACTAGCGGGGGGGCCAGGGAGACCCAGTACTTC. Protein sequence: CASSSGTSGGARETQYF. Combining the CDR3 with reference TRBV5-4 and TRBJ2-5 gives the whole variable domain ETGVTQSPTHLIKTRGQQVTLRCSSQSGHNTVSWYQQALGQGPQFIFQYYREEENGRGNFPPRFSGLQFPNYSSELNVNALELDDSALYLCASSSGTSGGARETQYFGPGTRLLVL.

The rearrangement uses TRBV7-2 and TRBJ2-7; 10 bases are a match to TRBD2. This CDR3 region has 16 residues. Looked up from germline, CDR1 is SGHTA and CDR2 is FQGNSA. Trimming took 3 bases from V and 2 from J; bases not matched to a gene: 7. The CDR3 here is CASSFGASGGTYEQYF. DNA for the CDR3: TGTGCCAGCAGCTTCGGTGCTAGCGGGGGCACCTACGAGCAGTACTTC.

The J gene is TRBJ1-4, the V gene TRBV4-2; 7 bases align to TRBD1. Germline V CDR1 and CDR2: LGHNA, YNFKEQ. The CDR3 spans 17 residues. The V and J ends lost 0 bases and 4 bases, in that order; junction bases with no gene match: 8. The CDR3 DNA sequence: TGTGCCAGCAGCCAAGAATACCGACAGGGAGGTAATGAAAAACTGTTTTTT. This sequence encodes CASSQEYRQGGNEKLFF.

The V call is TRBV12-5, the J call TRBJ2-7; 7 bases agree with TRBD1. With 0 bases clipped from V and 1 base from J, the junction kept 9 bases outside the gene matches. The CDR3 consists of 17 residues. Per the germline V gene, CDR1 is LGHNT and CDR2 is FRNRAP. CDR3 region: CASGLVLWGQRSYEQYF. Written as DNA, the CDR3 is TGTGCTAGTGGTTTGGTACTATGGGGACAGCGGTCCTACGAGCAGTACTTC.

The chain carries TRBV18 and TRBJ2-3; TRBD2 matches 7 bases. This CDR3 has 13 amino acids. The V and J ends lost 2 bases and 6 bases, in that order; junction bases with no gene match: 2. Per germline, CDR1 KGHSH and CDR2 LQKENI. CDR3 residues: CASSPIGGDTQYF. The CDR3 region has the DNA TGTGCCAGCTCACCAATCGGGGGGGATACGCAGTATTTT.

The V and J genes are TRBV11-1 and TRBJ2-1; TRBD2 aligns across 10 bases. The CDR3 spans 15 residues. Germline CDR1 SGHAT, CDR2 FQDESV (reference sequence). V shed 6 bases and J 12 bases; nucleotides not matched to a gene: 14. The CDR3 spells CASSDLGSGRAVQFF. DNA of the CDR3: TGTGCCAGCAGTGACCTGGGGAGCGGGAGGGCCGTGCAGTTCTTC.

This clone has just a few counts. DNA of the CDR3: TGTGCCAGCAGTTTAGGGGGGGCTGGGGCCAACGTCCTGACTTTC. This sequence encodes CASSLGGAGANVLTF. The chain couples TRBV28 to TRBJ2-6, with 7 bases that match TRBD2. CDR1 and CDR2 (germline): MDHEN, SYDVKM. The CDR3 length is 15 residues. V shed 2 bases, J shed 2 bases, and the junction held 0 bases outside the gene matches. Looking up the rest from reference TRBV28 and TRBJ2-6 gives the full variable domain: DVKVTQSSRYLVKRTGEKVFLECVQDMDHENMFWYRQDPGLGLRLIYFSYDVKMKEKGDIPEGYSVSREKKERFSLILESASTNQTSMYLCASSLGGAGANVLTFGAGSRLTVL.

This chain joins TRBV6-1 and TRBJ1-1, with TRBD1 as a possible D gene (5 bases). Germline CDR1 is MNHNS and CDR2 is SASEGT. This CDR3 has 14 amino acids. V lost 4 bases and J 1 base, leaving 10 bases between the germline ends. For the CDR3, the DNA is TGTGCCAGCAGTGCTAAGGGGAAGAACACTGAAGCTTTCTTT. It translates to CASSAKGKNTEAFF.

The CDR3 sequence is CASSSGGGAETQYF. CDR3 DNA: TGCGCCAGCAGCTCCGGCGGGGGGGCCGAGACCCAGTACTTC. V gene TRBV5-1 combines with J gene TRBJ2-5, with 9 positions matching TRBD2. Germline V gene lookup returns CDR1 SGHRS and CDR2 YFSETQ. V gave up 3 bases and J gave up 5 bases; unmatched junction bases: 5. This CDR3 comprises 14 residues.